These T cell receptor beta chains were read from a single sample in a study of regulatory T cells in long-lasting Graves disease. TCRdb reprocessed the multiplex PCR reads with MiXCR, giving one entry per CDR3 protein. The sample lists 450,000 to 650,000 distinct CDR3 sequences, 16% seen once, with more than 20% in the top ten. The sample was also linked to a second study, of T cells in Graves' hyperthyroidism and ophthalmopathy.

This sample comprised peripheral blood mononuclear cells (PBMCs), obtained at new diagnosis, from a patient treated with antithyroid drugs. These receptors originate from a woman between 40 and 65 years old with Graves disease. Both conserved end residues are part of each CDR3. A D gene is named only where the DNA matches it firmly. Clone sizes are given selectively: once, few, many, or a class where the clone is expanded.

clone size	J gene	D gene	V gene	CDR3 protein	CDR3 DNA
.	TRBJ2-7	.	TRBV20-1	CSAKGGRVEQYF	TGCAGTGCCAAGGGAGGCAGGGTCGAGCAGTACTTC
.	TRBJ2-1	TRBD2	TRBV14	CASSRGLGTYNEQFF	TGTGCCAGCAGCCGAGGACTAGGCACCTACAATGAGCAGTTCTTC
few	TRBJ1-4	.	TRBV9	CASSVAPQGSNEKLFF	TGTGCCAGCAGCGTAGCTCCCCAGGGCTCTAATGAAAAACTGTTTTTT
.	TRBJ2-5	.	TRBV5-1	CASSLVGGVQTQYF	TGCGCCAGCAGCTTGGTCGGGGGTGTGCAGACCCAGTACTTC
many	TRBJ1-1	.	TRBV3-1	CASSQEGIFVTEAFF	TGTGCCAGCAGCCAAGAAGGAATTTTCGTCACTGAAGCTTTCTTT
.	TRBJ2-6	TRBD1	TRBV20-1	CSALGQGIMGANVLTF	TGCAGTGCTCTGGGACAGGGAATTATGGGGGCCAACGTCCTGACTTTC
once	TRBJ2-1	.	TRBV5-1	CASSPWTVGGGEQFF	TGCGCCAGCAGCCCCTGGACAGTCGGCGGGGGCGAGCAGTTCTTC
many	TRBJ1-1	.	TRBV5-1	CASSLDTMNTEAFF	TGCGCCAGCAGCTTGGACACCATGAACACTGAAGCTTTCTTT
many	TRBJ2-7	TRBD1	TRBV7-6	CASSLTGTGTSYEQYF	TGTGCCAGCAGCCTCACCGGGACAGGGACCTCCTACGAGCAGTACTTC
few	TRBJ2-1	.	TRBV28	CASSLTGLTDNEQFF	TGTGCCAGCAGTTTAACGGGCCTTACGGACAATGAGCAGTTCTTC
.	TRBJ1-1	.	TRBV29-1	CSVGWPGGRNTEAFF	TGCAGCGTTGGGTGGCCGGGAGGCAGGAACACTGAAGCTTTCTTT
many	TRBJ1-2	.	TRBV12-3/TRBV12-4	CAIAAGNLYGYTF	TGTGCCATCGCGGCCGGGAATCTGTATGGCTACACCTTC
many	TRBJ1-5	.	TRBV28	CASSLYTGHQPQHF	TGTGCCAGCAGTTTATACACAGGGCATCAGCCCCAGCATTTT
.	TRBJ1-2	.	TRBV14	CASSHLTAGYGYTF	TGTGCCAGCAGCCATCTGACGGCGGGCTATGGCTACACCTTC
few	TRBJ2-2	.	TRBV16	CASSQRRVELFF	TGTGCCAGCAGCCAGAGACGCGTAGAGCTGTTTTTT
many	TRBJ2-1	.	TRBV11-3	CASSRDGLGEQFF	TGTGCCAGCAGTCGGGACGGACTCGGGGAGCAGTTCTTC